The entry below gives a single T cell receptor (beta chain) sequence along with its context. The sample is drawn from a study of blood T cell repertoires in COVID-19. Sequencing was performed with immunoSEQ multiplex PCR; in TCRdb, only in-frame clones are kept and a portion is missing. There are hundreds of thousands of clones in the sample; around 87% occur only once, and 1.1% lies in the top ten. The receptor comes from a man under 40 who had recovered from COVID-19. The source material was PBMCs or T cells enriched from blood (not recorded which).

CDR3 protein: CASSGRTNYGYTF. CDR3 nucleotide sequence: TGTGCCAGCTCCGGGAGGACTAACTATGGCTACACCTTC. The chain recombines TRBV21-1 with TRBJ1-2. TRBV21-1 is marked as a pseudogene. CDR3 length: 13 amino acids.